This T cell receptor (beta chain) was retrieved from a study of spatial heterogeneity in lung cancer (dated by TCRdb to the late 2010s). As for the study more broadly: Samples were obtained from approximately 77 patients with early-stage, untreated non-small cell lung cancer from the lung TRACERx cohort. Follow-up PBMC samples were sequenced whenever available, with the median time to follow-up being approximately two years after resection. More beta-chain than alpha-chain transcripts were consistently detected, likely reflecting higher beta-chain transcript abundance. In the raw uncorrected reads, each unique combination of TCR and UMI appeared on average more than ten times. In non-small cell lung cancer, the study quantitatively compared TCR alpha and beta repertoires across several tumor regions, matched nontumor lung, and blood. The study linked features of the TCR repertoire to counts of nonsynonymous mutations, which were determined by whole-exome sequencing of tumor tissue. Both alpha and beta chains were TCR-sequenced in samples taken at surgery, namely 220 tumor regions, fewer than 85 matched nontumor lung samples and 45 to 60 PBMC samples. What the authors observed across the whole study: Comparisons of baseline and follow-up blood repertoires included only approximately 15 patients. Ubiquitous expanded tumor TCRs showed up in blood more often at tumor resection than at routine follow-up. Additional single-cell paired TCR alpha and beta sequencing was considered necessary to confirm, at a functional level, the hypothesis that regional TCRs recognize regional mutations.

Per the publication, the time point label means: blood at routine non-recurrence follow-up after resection. For TCR sequencing, whole RNA was extracted from tumor and nontumor lung tissue, or from cryopreserved PBMC samples, and no cell sorting was done. Only patients with enough RNA available from two or more tumor regions were chosen for TCR sequencing. This clonotype was recorded many times. What antigen it recognizes has not been identified. It has no much larger one-base neighbor in the sample; base qualities were not kept. The library was obtained by 5' RACE. Sequencing was performed on a NextSeq 500. To allow correction of PCR and sequencing errors, the TCR library protocol tagged every TCR cDNA molecule with a unique molecular identifier. Concerning the study's data processing: TCR identification, UMI-based error correction and CDR3 extraction were all carried out with Decombinator tools. TCRs above a frequency of 2 per 1,000, corresponding to the top 1% of the tumor frequency distribution, were defined as expanded. Each repertoire was subsampled 100 times to 5,000 TCRs, after which Renyi diversity was computed with the R vegan package. To build CDR3 similarity networks, amino acid triplet string-kernel similarity was used, and CDR3s were connected when their pairwise similarity was above 0.82. TCRdb trimmed public reads at Q25 via fastp, called clones via MiXCR and kept in-frame beta chains. For every CDR3 protein sequence, its rows merge into one entry that carries the most common genes and DNA. The V and J calls shown here were made by TCRdb, not taken from the authors' results. Within this sample are 15,000 to 20,000 distinct CDR3 sequences, with just under 6.5% of them counted one time only. The top ten clonotypes cover under 30% of the sample.

This receptor was taken from a male donor with early-stage non-small cell lung cancer. The material was PBMCs, obtained at follow-up.

The DNA sequence is TGTGCCAGCAGCCAAACGTTTAAGAGGGACGGGGATGGCTACACCTTC. Its coded protein is CASSQTFKRDGDGYTF. The chain was built from TRBV4-2 and TRBJ1-2; the D gene is possibly TRBD1, with 5 bases matching. Trimming at the junction amounts to 2 bases on V and 6 bases on J, and the germline ends lie 19 bases apart. Via the germline V gene, CDR1 is LGHNA and CDR2 YNFKEQ. CDR3 length: 16 amino acids, cysteine to phenylalanine. The kept DNA is CDR3 alone, 48 bases in frame from the first base.